The sequence of this T cell receptor (beta chain) was determined in a study of breast tumors, draining lymph nodes, adjacent tissues. Whole-study findings and limits: Tumor and nontumor repertoires were significantly more similar in luminal-like than in basal-like breast cancer. Tumor repertoires ranked between lymph nodes and nontumor tissue in diversity, with V and J gene preferences. Findings are consistent with lymph node origin and intratumoral expansion of most tumor T cells.

Axillary draining lymph nodes of breast cancer patients supplied the node samples. In TCRdb, the multiplex PCR reads were re-called with MiXCR into one record per CDR3 protein. The table lists about 130,000 distinct CDR3 sequences, 21% of them singletons. This clonotype was counted ten times or more. The antigen is undetermined. The V and J ends lost 3 bases and 3 bases respectively, with 6 bases between them. The CDR3 spans 13 residues. Germline V gene lookup returns CDR1 MNHEY and CDR2 SMNVEV (reference sequence). The V call is TRBV27, the J call TRBJ2-1, with D unresolved. The TCR was taken from a female donor with breast cancer. Some clones in this sample may be carry-over from other donors' samples. The specimen sequenced was axillary lymph node tissue. The DNA for the CDR3 is TGTGCCAGCAGTTTTGACTTCTACAATGAGCAGTTCTTC. Translating it yields CASSFDFYNEQFF.